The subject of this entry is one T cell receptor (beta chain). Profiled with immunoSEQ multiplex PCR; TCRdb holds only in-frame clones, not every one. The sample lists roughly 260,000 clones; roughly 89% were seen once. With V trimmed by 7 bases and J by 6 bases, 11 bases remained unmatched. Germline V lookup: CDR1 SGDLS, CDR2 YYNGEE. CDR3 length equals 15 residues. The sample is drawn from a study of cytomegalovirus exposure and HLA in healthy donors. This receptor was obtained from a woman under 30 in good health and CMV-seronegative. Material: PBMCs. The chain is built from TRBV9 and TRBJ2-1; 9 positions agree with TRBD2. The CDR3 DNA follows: TGTGCCAGCGGGTTAGCGGGGGCCCGTGGCAATGAGCAGTTCTTC. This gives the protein CASGLAGARGNEQFF.